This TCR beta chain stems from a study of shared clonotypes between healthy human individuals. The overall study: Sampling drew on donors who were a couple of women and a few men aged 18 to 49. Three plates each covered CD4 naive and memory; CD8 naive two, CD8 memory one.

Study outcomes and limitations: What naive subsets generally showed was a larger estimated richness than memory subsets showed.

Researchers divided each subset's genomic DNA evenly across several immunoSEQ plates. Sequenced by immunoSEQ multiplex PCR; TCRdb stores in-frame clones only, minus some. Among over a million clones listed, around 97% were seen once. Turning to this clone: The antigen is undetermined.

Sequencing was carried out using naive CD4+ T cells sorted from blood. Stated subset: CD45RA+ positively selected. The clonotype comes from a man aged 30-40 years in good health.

In DNA form, the CDR3 reads TGTGCTAGTGGAATAGACGGTTACGAGCAGTACTTC. It codes for CASGIDGYEQYF. V and J are TRBV12-5 and TRBJ2-7; D ambiguous. This CDR3 region has 12 residues. Germline V lookup: CDR1 LGHNT, CDR2 FRNRAP. The V end was cut by 6 bases, the J end by 4 bases, with 10 bases between.